The T cell receptor beta chain under discussion was sequenced for a study of blood T cell repertoires in COVID-19. Study in general: PBMCs, B-cell-depleted T cells, or T cells provided the cDNA or gDNA that made up the material.

This clone appeared a single time. Original handling: Nucleated cell counts were estimated from reference gene primer amplification. Method: immunoSEQ multiplex PCR; TCRdb's copy keeps in-frame clones and lacks some. That table gives V, J and clone size, and the DNA gave D and trimming. Seen here are over 70,000 clones, approximately 80% observed once, and the top ten hold roughly 4.5%. The CDR3 extends over 17 amino acids. V shed 2 bases, J shed 2 bases, and the junction held 3 bases outside the gene matches. CDR1 is SGDLS, CDR2 YYNGEE, per germline. The J gene is TRBJ2-3, the V gene TRBV9; 15 bases line up with TRBD2. Input material: peripheral blood. The clonotype was recovered from a woman aged 60 to 75 with acute or convalescent COVID-19. CDR3 region: CASSVGLAGGYTDTQYF. CDR3 bases: TGTGCCAGCAGCGTGGGACTAGCGGGGGGCTACACAGATACGCAGTATTTT.